The sequence of this T cell receptor beta chain was determined in a study of blood T cells in healthy people across ages. This CDR3 spans 14 amino acids. Trimming stripped 5 bases from V and 3 bases from J, with 11 bases between. CDR1 and CDR2 from the germline V gene are SGHVS and FQNEAQ. PCR was performed a second time for roughly 6 to 12 cycles using a sample-barcoded 5' primer and a J-beta primer mix. TCRdb ran MiXCR on the 5' RACE reads and lists one entry per CDR3 protein. The sample has around 780,000 distinct CDR3 sequences; more than 50% are singletons. The sample consisted of blood. This receptor was identified in a man aged 35 to 55 in good health. The chain combines TRBV7-8 with TRBJ1-5; D unresolved. DNA of the CDR3: TGTGCCAGCAGCCGCGGGGATAACAATCAGCCCCAGCATTTT. It translates to CASSRGDNNQPQHF.